One sample yielded the 21 T cell receptor beta chains listed below, sequenced in a study of cytomegalovirus exposure and HLA in healthy donors. This PCR relied on a set of 60 Vbeta primers and 13 Jbeta primers. Profiling relied on immunoSEQ multiplex PCR, and the TCRdb table lists in-frame clones only, not all of them. Altogether around 200,000 clones are present, about four fifths being singletons, with the ten largest covering about a tenth. Sample: PBMCs. These receptors all come from a woman between 50 and 59 years old in good health and CMV-seropositive.

The chain couples TRBV7-7 to TRBJ2-3; 8 nucleotides line up with TRBD1. This CDR3 comprises 13 residues. Germline CDR1 SSHAT, CDR2 FNYEAQ (reference sequence). Unmatched junction bases numbered 4, after V lost 5 bases and J lost 6 bases. CDR3: CASSPDRDDTQYF. The CDR3 DNA reads as TGTGCCAGCAGCCCGGACAGGGACGATACGCAGTATTTT. Full variable domain (remainder filled in from reference TRBV7-7 and TRBJ2-3): GAGVSQSPRYKVTKRGQDVTLRCDPISSHATLYWYQQALGQGPEFLTYFNYEAQPDKSGLPSDRFSAERPEGSISTLTIQRTEQRDSAMYRCASSPDRDDTQYFGPGTRLTVL.

The chain is built from TRBV7-2 and TRBJ2-3; D may be TRBD2 (5 bases). Trimming shortened V by 0 bases and J by 7 bases, and 14 bases separated the two germline ends. This CDR3 region has 15 residues. CDR1 and CDR2 from the germline V gene are SGHTA and FQGNSA. CDR3 protein: CASSLAVKGGYTQYF. The CDR3 DNA reads TGTGCCAGCAGCTTAGCGGTAAAGGGCGGGTATACGCAGTATTTT.

This clone is a singleton in its sample. V usage is TRBV5-4 and J usage is TRBJ1-6; TRBD1 agrees at 9 bases. V lost 4 bases and J lost 10; bases outside the gene matches: 6. Germline V gene lookup returns CDR1 SGHNT and CDR2 YYREEE (reference sequence). CDR3 size: 14 residues. The CDR3 nucleotides read TGTGCCAGCAGCCCGGTGGACAGGGGATCACCCCTCCACTTT. Translation: CASSPVDRGSPLHF.

This rearrangement joins TRBV18 to TRBJ2-1; 7 bases agree with TRBD2. With 6 bases clipped from V and 3 bases from J, the junction kept 8 bases outside the gene matches. CDR1 KGHSH and CDR2 LQKENI come from the germline V gene. This CDR3 is 15 amino acids long. Here the CDR3 reads CASSQGGEGYNEQFF. CDR3 DNA: TGTGCCAGCTCCCAGGGCGGGGAGGGCTACAATGAGCAGTTCTTC.

The chain uses TRBV5-1 and TRBJ2-2; TRBD1 aligns across 7 bases. V was pared by 3 bases and J by 4 bases, with 6 bases of the junction left unmatched. CDR1 SGHRS and CDR2 YFSETQ come from the germline V gene. This CDR3 has 15 amino acids. As DNA, the CDR3 is TGCGCCAGCAGCTACTTGGGACAGAGCACCGGGGAGCTGTTTTTT. Protein sequence: CASSYLGQSTGELFF. The full variable domain, in which reference TRBV5-1 and TRBJ2-2 provide the parts outside the CDR3, is KAGVTQTPRYLIKTRGQQVTLSCSPISGHRSVSWYQQTPGQGLQFLFEYFSETQRNKGNFPGRFSGRQFSNSRSEMNVSTLELGDSALYLCASSYLGQSTGELFFGEGSRLTVL.

The rearrangement joins TRBV30 to TRBJ2-2; 8 bases agree with TRBD2. The CDR3 consists of 15 residues. Per the germline V gene, CDR1 is GTSNPN and CDR2 is SVGIG (reference sequence). After removal of 4 bases from V and 4 bases from J, the junction contained 8 bases not matched to a gene. The CDR3 reads CAWKGSSGPTGELFF. The CDR3, as DNA: TGTGCCTGGAAAGGATCTAGCGGGCCCACCGGGGAGCTGTTTTTT.

The chain joins TRBV7-2 to TRBJ2-6; the D gene is possibly TRBD2 (5 bases). Trimming left V 3 bases short and J 4 bases short, with 13 bases between. CDR3 length: 16 amino acids. In germline, CDR1 is SGHTA, CDR2 FQGNSA. In DNA, the CDR3 is TGTGCCAGCAGCTTTGGGGAGTCCGGGGGGGCCAACGTCCTGACTTTC. Its translation: CASSFGESGGANVLTF.

This clone was detected only once. The rearrangement links TRBV18 to TRBJ1-4; possible D gene TRBD1, 5 bases. CDR1 and CDR2 from the germline V gene are KGHSH and LQKENI. This CDR3 contains 16 residues. V gave up 3 bases and J gave up 6 bases, with 17 bases separating them. CDR3 in amino acids: CASSPTATGSDEKLFF. CDR3 nucleotides: TGTGCCAGCTCACCGACGGCCACAGGTTCGGATGAAAAACTGTTTTTT.

The chain uses TRBV19 and TRBJ1-5; TRBD1 agrees at 8 bases. CDR3 size: 15 residues. The J segment lost 3 bases and the V segment lost 6 bases, leaving 7 bases of the junction unmatched. CDR1 is LNHDA, CDR2 SQIVND, per germline (reference sequence). The CDR3 coding sequence is TGTGCCAGTAGATCTCGGGACAGGCTCAATCAGCCCCAGCATTTT. Its translation is CASRSRDRLNQPQHF.

V usage is TRBV6-5 and J usage is TRBJ1-5; unclear D gene. Trimming took 5 bases from V and 6 from J, leaving 11 bases between them. This CDR3 is built from 13 residues. From germline, CDR1 is MNHEY and CDR2 SVGAGI. CDR3 loop: CASSLNSGQPQHF. The CDR3 DNA reads as TGTGCCAGCAGTCTAAACTCGGGTCAGCCCCAGCATTTT.

The chain uses TRBV28 and TRBJ2-2; 9 positions match TRBD1. The CDR3 loop spans 17 amino acids. V was pared by 4 bases and J by 5 bases, with 11 bases of the junction left unmatched. The germline CDR1 and CDR2 sequences are MDHEN and SYDVKM. CDR3 protein: CASSSLWPTGGTGELFF. The CDR3 DNA reads as TGTGCCAGCAGTTCTCTCTGGCCGACAGGGGGAACCGGGGAGCTGTTTTTT.

V and J are TRBV18 and TRBJ2-3; 12 nucleotides line up with TRBD2. The CDR3 sequence is 17 residues long. Germline V gives CDR1 KGHSH, CDR2 LQKENI. After removal of 3 bases from V and 1 base from J, the junction contained 5 bases not matched to a gene. CDR3 amino acids: CASSPSGLAGGTDTQYF. The CDR3 DNA is TGTGCCAGCTCACCGTCGGGACTAGCGGGCGGCACAGATACGCAGTATTTT. Full variable domain (remainder filled in from reference TRBV18 and TRBJ2-3): NAGVMQNPRHLVRRRGQEARLRCSPMKGHSHVYWYRQLPEEGLKFMVYLQKENIIDESGMPKERFSAEFPKEGPSILRIQQVVRGDSAAYFCASSPSGLAGGTDTQYFGPGTRLTVL.

The rearrangement links TRBV2 to TRBJ2-7; 8 bases fit TRBD2. V was pared by 5 bases and J by 4 bases, with 13 bases of the junction left unmatched. Per the germline V gene, CDR1 is SNHLY and CDR2 is FYNNEI. The CDR3 runs 16 residues. The CDR3 region has the DNA TGTGCCAGCAGTTTCGACTTCGCGGGGGGTGTTTACGAGCAGTACTTC. Protein product: CASSFDFAGGVYEQYF.

The rearrangement uses TRBV2 and TRBJ1-2, with D unresolved. V dropped 6 bases and J dropped 8 bases, with 16 bases sitting between them. Germline CDR1 SNHLY, CDR2 FYNNEI. The CDR3 spans 13 residues. The CDR3 bases are TGTGCCAGCAGGGAGGGTGGCCTTCGGGGCTACACCTTC. The encoded protein is CASREGGLRGYTF.

This clone was observed once. This sequence joins TRBV7-3 and TRBJ2-1, with D perhaps matching TRBD2 (5 bases). V dropped 2 bases and J dropped 3 bases, with 11 bases sitting between them. Germline values: CDR1 SGHTA, CDR2 FQGTGA. The CDR3 length is 15 residues. CDR3 nucleotides: TGTGCCAGCAGCTTAGGAGGCCCAGACTACAATGAGCAGTTCTTC. Translation: CASSLGGPDYNEQFF.

This chain joins TRBV27 and TRBJ1-2, with D maybe TRBD1 (5 bases). Between the trimmed V and J ends, which lost 5 bases and 4 bases, there was a span of 17 bases. The CDR3 length is 15 residues. Germline V gene lookup returns CDR1 MNHEY and CDR2 SMNVEV (reference sequence). This CDR3 reads CASSAAQGRGYGYTF. CDR3 coding DNA: TGTGCCAGCAGTGCCGCCCAGGGAAGAGGCTATGGCTACACCTTC.

This chain joins TRBV27 and TRBJ2-7; D perhaps matches TRBD2 (5 bases). The CDR3 loop spans 14 amino acids. CDR1 and CDR2 (germline): MNHEY, SMNVEV (reference sequence). Between the trimmed V and J ends, which lost 6 bases and 0 bases, there was a span of 12 bases. The chain's CDR3 is CASSSPGVSYEQYF. The CDR3 bases are TGTGCCAGCAGCTCTCCCGGGGTCTCCTACGAGCAGTACTTC.

The chain has TRBV4-1 and TRBJ1-2; D unclear. Trimming removed 0 bases at V and 5 bases at J, with 13 bases between. Germline V gives CDR1 MGHRA, CDR2 YSYEKL. The CDR3 extends over 15 amino acids. Here the CDR3 reads CASSQDPPGGYGYTF. Written as DNA, the CDR3 is TGCGCCAGCAGCCAAGATCCGCCAGGCGGGTATGGCTACACCTTC.

The J gene is TRBJ1-5, the V gene TRBV9; possible D gene TRBD1, 6 bases. V lost 3 bases and J 0 bases, leaving 10 bases between the germline ends. Germline CDR1 SGDLS, CDR2 YYNGEE. The length of the CDR3 is 15 residues. CDR3 nucleotides: TGTGCCAGCAGCGCGCGGGGGGCTAGCAATCAGCCCCAGCATTTT. As protein: CASSARGASNQPQHF.

This clone was seen a handful of times. The rearrangement joins TRBV19 to TRBJ1-5, with a weak D call TRBD1 (5 bases). Trimming left V 7 bases short and J 1 base short, with 11 bases between. There are 14 residues in the CDR3. Germline V CDR1 and CDR2: LNHDA, SQIVND (reference sequence). The CDR3, as DNA: TGTGCCAGTACGGGGGGAGAGAGCAATCAGCCCCAGCATTTT. Encoded protein: CASTGGESNQPQHF. Looking up the rest from reference TRBV19 and TRBJ1-5 gives the full variable domain: DGGITQSPKYLFRKEGQNVTLSCEQNLNHDAMYWYRQDPGQGLRLIYYSQIVNDFQKGDIAEGYSVSREKKESFPLTVTSAQKNPTAFYLCASTGGESNQPQHFGDGTRLSIL.

This clone has more than one count but fewer than ten. The CDR3 sequence is CASGGLAGGRRTQYF. In nucleotides, the CDR3 is TGTGCTAGTGGGGGACTAGCGGGGGGTCGAAGAACGCAGTATTTT. This rearrangement joins TRBV12-5 to TRBJ2-3; TRBD2 agrees at 15 bases. Germline CDR1 reads LGHNT; CDR2 reads FRNRAP. The CDR3 length is 15 residues. Unmatched junction bases numbered 7, after V lost 6 bases and J lost 9 bases.